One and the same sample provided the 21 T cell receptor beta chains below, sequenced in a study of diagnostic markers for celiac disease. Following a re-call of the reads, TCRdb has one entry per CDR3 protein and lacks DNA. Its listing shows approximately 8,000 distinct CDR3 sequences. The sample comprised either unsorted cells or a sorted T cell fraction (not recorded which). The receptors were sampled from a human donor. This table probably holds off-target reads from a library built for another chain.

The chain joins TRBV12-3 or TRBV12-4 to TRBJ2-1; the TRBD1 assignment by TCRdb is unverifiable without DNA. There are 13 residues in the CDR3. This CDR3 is CASSLGTGLEQFF.

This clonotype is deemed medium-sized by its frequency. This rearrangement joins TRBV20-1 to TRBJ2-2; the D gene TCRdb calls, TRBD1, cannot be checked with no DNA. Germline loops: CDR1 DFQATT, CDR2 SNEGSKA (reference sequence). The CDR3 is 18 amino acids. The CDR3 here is CSAKLIITGQGHTGELFF.

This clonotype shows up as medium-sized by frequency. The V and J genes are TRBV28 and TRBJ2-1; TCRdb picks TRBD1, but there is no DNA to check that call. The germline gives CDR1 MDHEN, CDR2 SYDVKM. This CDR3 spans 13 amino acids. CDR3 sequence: CASSFADRQGQFF.

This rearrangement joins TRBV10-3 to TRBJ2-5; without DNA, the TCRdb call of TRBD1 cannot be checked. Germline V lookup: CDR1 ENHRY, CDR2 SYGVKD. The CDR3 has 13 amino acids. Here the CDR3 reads CAMALGPGETQYF.

The CDR3: CASSARTSGNRNEQFF. This chain connects TRBV2 to TRBJ2-1; the D call of TRBD2 rests on TCRdb alone, since no DNA is present to check it. Germline CDR1 is SNHLY and CDR2 is FYNNEI. The CDR3 totals 16 residues.

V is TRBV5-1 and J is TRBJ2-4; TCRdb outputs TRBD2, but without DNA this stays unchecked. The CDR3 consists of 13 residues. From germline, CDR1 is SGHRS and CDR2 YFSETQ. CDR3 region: CASSLSEGNIQYF.

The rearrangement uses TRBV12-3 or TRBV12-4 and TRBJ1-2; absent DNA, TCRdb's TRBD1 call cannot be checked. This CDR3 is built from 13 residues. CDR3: CASSFSPGGGYTF.

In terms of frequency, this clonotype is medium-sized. The CDR3 sequence is CASSDGRGGNEQFF. The chain carries TRBV6-4 and TRBJ2-1; checking the TCRdb D call of TRBD1 is not possible without DNA. The CDR3 contains 14 residues. The germline V gene has CDR1 MRHNA and CDR2 SNTAGT.

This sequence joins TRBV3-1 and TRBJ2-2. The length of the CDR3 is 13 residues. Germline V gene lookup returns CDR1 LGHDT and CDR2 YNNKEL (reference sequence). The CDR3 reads CASSQSVSGELFF.

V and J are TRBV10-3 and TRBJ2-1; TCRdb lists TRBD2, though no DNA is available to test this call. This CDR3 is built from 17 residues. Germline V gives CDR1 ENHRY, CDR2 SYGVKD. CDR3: CAISPNQKAGGRDEQFF.

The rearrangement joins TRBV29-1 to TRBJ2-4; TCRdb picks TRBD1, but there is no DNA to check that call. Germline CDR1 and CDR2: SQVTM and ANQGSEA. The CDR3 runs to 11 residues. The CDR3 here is CSVVTGRIQYF.

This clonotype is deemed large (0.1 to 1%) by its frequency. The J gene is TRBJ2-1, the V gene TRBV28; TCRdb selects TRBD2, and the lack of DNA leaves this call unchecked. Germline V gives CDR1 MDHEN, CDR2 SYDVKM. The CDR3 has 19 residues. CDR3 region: CASSLWSGGALPGLNEQFF.

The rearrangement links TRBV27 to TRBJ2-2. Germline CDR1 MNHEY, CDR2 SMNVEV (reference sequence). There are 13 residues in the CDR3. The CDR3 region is CASRRRATGELFF.

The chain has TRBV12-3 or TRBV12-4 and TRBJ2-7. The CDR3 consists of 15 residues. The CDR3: CASSARSSGPYEQYF.

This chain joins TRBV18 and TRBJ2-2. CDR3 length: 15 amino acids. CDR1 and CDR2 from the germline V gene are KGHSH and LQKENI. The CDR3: CASSPRQVNTGELFF.

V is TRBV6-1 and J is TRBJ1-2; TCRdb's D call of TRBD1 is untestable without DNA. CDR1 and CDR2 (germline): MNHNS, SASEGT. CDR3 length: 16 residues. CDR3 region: CASSEGTTGDGYGYTF.

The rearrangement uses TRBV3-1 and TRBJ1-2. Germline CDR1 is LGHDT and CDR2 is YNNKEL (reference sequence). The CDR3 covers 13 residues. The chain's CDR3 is CASSQSANYGYTF.

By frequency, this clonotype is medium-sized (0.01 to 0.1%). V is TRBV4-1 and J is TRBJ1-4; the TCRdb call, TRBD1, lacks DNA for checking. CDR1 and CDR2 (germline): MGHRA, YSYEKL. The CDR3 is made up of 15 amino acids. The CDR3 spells CASSQLPTGGLKLFF.

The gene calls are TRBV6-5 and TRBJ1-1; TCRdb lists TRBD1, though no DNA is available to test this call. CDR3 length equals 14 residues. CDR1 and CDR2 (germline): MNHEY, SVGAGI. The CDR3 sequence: CATAWDRGNTEAFF.

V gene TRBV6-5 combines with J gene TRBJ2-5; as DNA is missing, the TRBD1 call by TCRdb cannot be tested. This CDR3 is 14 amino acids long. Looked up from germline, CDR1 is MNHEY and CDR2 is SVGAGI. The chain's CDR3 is CASSRDRGRETQYF.

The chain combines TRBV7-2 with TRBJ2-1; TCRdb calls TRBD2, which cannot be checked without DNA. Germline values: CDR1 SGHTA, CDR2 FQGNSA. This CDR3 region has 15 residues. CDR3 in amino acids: CASSLAAGGNLEQFF.